This T cell receptor beta chain was identified during a study of regulatory T cells in long-lasting Graves disease (dated by TCRdb to the early 2020s). About the full investigation: Persistent Graves' disease meant more than 5 years of antithyroid drug treatment with TSH receptor autoantibodies that stayed positive. TCR sequencing covered around 13 persistent and around 20 newly diagnosed Graves' disease patients, around 33 samples in total. Persistent Graves' disease patients were compared with newly diagnosed Graves' disease patients by peripheral blood TCR sequencing and RNA sequencing. Persistent Graves' disease patients in the clinical cohort had taken antithyroid drugs for about 9.7 years on average. The study was registered as a clinical trial and conducted in China.

With respect to this clonotype: Its target antigen remains unknown. Base qualities were left out, and no much larger clone turns up one base away.

The protocol used for the library was multiplex PCR. The run used an Illumina HiSeq 4000. CDR3 regions were amplified by Arm-PCR with iRepertoire HTBI primers to construct TCR beta libraries. Before sequencing, the PCR products underwent gel purification. Turning to the authors' computational methods: Gene usage analysis of CDR3 amino acid clonotypes relied on the roughly 60 TRBV and 15 or so TRBJ segments identified across samples. Filtered high-quality paired reads were merged into contigs using COPE and FqMerger. BLAST was used to align contigs to IMGT TRBV, TRBD and TRBJ reference genes, with CDR3 defined following IMGT. Clonotypes above 0.1% frequency were classified as highly expanded clones. Shannon entropy was used to measure repertoire diversity, and the Gini coefficient was used to measure V-J evenness. Clonotypes shared by more than one individual were considered public. TCRdb ran its own pipeline on the public reads, namely fastp trimming at Q25 and MiXCR clone calling, and kept in-frame beta chains. When rows share a CDR3 protein, they turn into one entry using the most common DNA and genes. The V and J calls, along with clone size, are taken from TCRdb and not from the paper's own processing. The sample yields fewer than 550,000 distinct CDR3 sequences; around a fifth were counted once. 7.1% of the sample is held by the ten biggest clonotypes.

Results the study describes overall, beyond this receptor: As a limitation, the authors acknowledged that the small sample size may reduce accuracy. Sequencing and analysis were limited to the TCR beta chain. More public clonotypes were shared among persistent patients (around 2,600) than among newly diagnosed patients (roughly 1,000). Peripheral blood alone was examined, since thyroid tissue, which constituted the primary lesion, could not be accessed. Lower TCR Shannon entropy and fewer highly expanded clones were observed in persistent Graves' disease patients than in newly diagnosed patients, which suggested clonal expansion.

Read against the paper, the sample's time point label means: persistent/refractory GD, antithyroid drugs over 5 years with positive TRAb. RNA was extracted from PBMCs in TRIzol for both TCR sequencing and RNA sequencing. Graves' disease was diagnosed according to American Thyroid Association guidelines. Patients for the study were recruited at an endocrinology department in Xi'an, China. From each patient, roughly 9 milliliters of peripheral blood was collected into an EDTA anticoagulant tube. Ficoll Paque Plus density gradient separation was used to isolate PBMCs, and no further T cell sorting was performed. RNA quality was checked with an Agilent 2100 Bioanalyzer and agarose gel, and concentration with a NanoDrop 2000. Sequencing used peripheral blood mononuclear cells (PBMCs), obtained when the disease was refractory, from a patient treated with antithyroid drugs. The TCR originated in a female donor with Graves disease.

The CDR3 loop reads CASSEYNAYEQYF. Here is the DNA: TGTGCCAGCAGTGAATATAACGCCTACGAGCAGTACTTC. Recombination connected TRBV25-1 to TRBJ2-7; too little of a D gene remains to name it. The CDR3 covers 13 residues, taking in both the cysteine and the phenylalanine. Only CDR3 DNA remains: 39 bases, in frame from the first base. V lost 0 bases and J lost 2 bases; the stretch between them is 5 bases long. Looking up the germline V gene yields CDR1 MGHDK and CDR2 SYGVNS.